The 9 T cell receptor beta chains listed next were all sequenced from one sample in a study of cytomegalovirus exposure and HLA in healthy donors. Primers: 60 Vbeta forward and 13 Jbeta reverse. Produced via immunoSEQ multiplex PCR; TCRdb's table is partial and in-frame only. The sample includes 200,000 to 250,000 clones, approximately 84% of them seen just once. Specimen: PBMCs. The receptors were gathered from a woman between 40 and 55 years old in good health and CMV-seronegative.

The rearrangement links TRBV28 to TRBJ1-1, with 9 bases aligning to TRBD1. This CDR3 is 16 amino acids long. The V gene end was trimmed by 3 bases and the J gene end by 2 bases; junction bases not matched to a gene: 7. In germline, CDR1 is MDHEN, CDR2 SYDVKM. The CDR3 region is CASSLGQGAGNTEAFF. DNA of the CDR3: TGTGCCAGCAGTTTGGGACAGGGCGCGGGAAACACTGAAGCTTTCTTT.

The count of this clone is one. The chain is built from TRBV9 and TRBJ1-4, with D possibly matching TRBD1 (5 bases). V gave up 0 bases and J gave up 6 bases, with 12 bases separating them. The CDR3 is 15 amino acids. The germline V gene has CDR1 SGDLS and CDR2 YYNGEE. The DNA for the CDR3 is TGTGCCAGCAGCGTAGTGGGGGGATTGGATGAAAAACTGTTTTTT. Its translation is CASSVVGGLDEKLFF.

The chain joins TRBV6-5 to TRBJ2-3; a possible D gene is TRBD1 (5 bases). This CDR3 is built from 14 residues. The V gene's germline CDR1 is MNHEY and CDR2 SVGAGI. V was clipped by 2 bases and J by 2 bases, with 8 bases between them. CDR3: CASSYSRDTDTQYF. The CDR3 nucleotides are TGTGCCAGCAGTTACAGCAGGGACACAGATACGCAGTATTTT.

The CDR3 nucleotides read TGTGCCAGCAGCTTGGGTCGGGGGGGGTCGGGTTGGGATGAGCAGTTCTTC. Translation: CASSLGRGGSGWDEQFF. The gene calls are TRBV5-5 and TRBJ2-1; 8 bases line up with TRBD2. The V gene end was trimmed by 0 bases and the J gene end by 8 bases; junction bases not matched to a gene: 13. The CDR3 extends over 17 amino acids. Germline CDR1 and CDR2: SGHKS and YYEKEE (reference sequence).

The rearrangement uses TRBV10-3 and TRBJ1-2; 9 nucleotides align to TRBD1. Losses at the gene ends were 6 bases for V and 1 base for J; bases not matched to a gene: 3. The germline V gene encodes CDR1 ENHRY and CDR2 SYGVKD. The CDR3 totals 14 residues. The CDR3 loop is CAIRPGQGNYGYTF. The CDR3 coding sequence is TGTGCCATCAGGCCGGGACAGGGTAACTATGGCTACACCTTC.

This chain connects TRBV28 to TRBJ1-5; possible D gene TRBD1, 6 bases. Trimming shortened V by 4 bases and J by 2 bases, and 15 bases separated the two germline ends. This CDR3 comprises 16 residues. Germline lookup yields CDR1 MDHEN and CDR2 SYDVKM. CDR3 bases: TGTGCCAGCAGTTGGGCCAGCAGGGGTGGCAATCAGCCCCAGCATTTT. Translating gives CASSWASRGGNQPQHF.

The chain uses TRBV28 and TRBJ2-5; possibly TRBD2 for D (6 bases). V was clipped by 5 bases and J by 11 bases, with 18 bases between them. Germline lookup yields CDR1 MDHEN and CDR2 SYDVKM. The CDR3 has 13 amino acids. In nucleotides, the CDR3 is TGTGCCAGCAGTGCATCAGGGTCGGGGGAGCAGTACTTC. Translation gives CASSASGSGEQYF.

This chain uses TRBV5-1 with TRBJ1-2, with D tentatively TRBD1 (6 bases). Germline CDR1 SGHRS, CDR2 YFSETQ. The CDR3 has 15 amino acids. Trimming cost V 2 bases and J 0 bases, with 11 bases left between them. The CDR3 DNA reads TGCGCCAGCAGCTTAGTGACAGGAGCTAACTATGGCTACACCTTC. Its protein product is CASSLVTGANYGYTF.

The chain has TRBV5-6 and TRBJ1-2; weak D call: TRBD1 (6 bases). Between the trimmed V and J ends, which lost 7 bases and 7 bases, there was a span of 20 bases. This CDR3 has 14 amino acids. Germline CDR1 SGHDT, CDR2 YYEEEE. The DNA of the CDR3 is TGTGCCAGCGGCCCTCTCACAGGGAGGGTTGGCTACACCTTC. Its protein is CASGPLTGRVGYTF.